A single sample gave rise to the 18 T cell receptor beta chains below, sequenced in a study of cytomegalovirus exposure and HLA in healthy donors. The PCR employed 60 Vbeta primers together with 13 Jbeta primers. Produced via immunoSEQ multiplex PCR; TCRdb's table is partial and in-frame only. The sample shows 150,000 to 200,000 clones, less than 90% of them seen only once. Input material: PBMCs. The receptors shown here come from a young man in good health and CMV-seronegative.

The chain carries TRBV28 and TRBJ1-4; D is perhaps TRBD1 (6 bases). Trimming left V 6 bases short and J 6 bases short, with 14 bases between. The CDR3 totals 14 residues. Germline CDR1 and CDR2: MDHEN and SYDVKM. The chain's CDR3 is CASRPQGEDEKLFF. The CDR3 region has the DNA TGTGCCAGCAGACCACAGGGCGAAGATGAAAAACTGTTTTTT.

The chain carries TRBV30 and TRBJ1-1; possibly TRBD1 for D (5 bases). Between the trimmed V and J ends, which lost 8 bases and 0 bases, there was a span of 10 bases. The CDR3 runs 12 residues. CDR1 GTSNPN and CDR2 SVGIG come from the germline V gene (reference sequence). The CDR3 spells CARTRVNTEAFF. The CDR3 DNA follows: TGTGCCAGGACACGGGTGAACACTGAAGCTTTCTTT.

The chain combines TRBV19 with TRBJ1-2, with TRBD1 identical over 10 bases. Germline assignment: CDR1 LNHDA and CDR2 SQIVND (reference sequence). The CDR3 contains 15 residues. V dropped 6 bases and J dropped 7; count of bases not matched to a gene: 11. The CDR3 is CASSGQGELPGGYTF. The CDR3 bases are TGTGCCAGTAGCGGACAGGGGGAGCTCCCAGGTGGCTACACCTTC.

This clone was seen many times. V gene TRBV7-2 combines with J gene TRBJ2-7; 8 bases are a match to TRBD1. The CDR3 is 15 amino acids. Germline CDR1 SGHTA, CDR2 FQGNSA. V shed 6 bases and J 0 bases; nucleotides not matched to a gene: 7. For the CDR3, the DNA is TGTGCCAGCAGATACCGGGACAGGAGCTCCTACGAGCAGTACTTC. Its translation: CASRYRDRSSYEQYF.

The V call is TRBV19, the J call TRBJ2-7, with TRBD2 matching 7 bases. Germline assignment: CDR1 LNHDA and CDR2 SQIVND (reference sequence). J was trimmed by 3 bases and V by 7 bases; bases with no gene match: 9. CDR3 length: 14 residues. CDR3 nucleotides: TGTGCCAGTAAATCGAGCGGGATTGGCTACGAGCAGTACTTC. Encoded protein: CASKSSGIGYEQYF. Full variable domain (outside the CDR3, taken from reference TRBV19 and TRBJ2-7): DGGITQSPKYLFRKEGQNVTLSCEQNLNHDAMYWYRQDPGQGLRLIYYSQIVNDFQKGDIAEGYSVSREKKESFPLTVTSAQKNPTAFYLCASKSSGIGYEQYFGPGTRLTVT.

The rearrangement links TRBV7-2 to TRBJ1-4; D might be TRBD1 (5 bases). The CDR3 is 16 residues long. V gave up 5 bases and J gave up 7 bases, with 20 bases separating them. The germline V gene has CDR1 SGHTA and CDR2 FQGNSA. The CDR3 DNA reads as TGTGCCAGCAGCGAAGGTGGGGCCACCCGGCGTGAAAAACTGTTTTTT. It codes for CASSEGGATRREKLFF. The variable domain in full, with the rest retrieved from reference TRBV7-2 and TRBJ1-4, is GAGVSQSPSNKVTEKGKDVELRCDPISGHTALYWYRQSLGQGLEFLIYFQGNSAPDKSGLPSDRFSAERTGGSVSTLTIQRTQQEDSAVYLCASSEGGATRREKLFFGSGTQLSVL.

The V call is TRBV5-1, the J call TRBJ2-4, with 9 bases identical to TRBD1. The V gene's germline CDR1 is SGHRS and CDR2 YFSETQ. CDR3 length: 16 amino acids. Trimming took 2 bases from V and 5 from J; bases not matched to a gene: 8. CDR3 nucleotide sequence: TGCGCCAGCAGCTTTAAAAGAGGGGACAGGGAAAACATTCAGTACTTC. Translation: CASSFKRGDRENIQYF.

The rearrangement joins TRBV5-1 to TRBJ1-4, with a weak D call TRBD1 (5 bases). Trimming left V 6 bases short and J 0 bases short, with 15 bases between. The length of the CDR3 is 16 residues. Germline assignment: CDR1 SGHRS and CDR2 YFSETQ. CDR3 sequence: CASKWTAGATNEKLFF. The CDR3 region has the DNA TGCGCCAGCAAGTGGACGGCGGGGGCAACTAATGAAAAACTGTTTTTT.

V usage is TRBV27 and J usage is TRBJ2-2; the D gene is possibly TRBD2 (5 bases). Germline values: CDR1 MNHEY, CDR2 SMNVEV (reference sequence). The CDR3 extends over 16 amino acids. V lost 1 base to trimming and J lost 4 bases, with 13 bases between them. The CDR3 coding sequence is TGTGCCAGCAGTTTATGGGCAGGAGGCAGCACCGGGGAGCTGTTTTTT. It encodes CASSLWAGGSTGELFF.

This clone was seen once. The CDR3 protein is CASSPTGLANRQETQYF. In nucleotides, the CDR3 is TGTGCCAGTAGTCCCACGGGACTAGCGAACCGCCAAGAGACCCAGTACTTC. J is TRBJ2-5 and V is TRBV19, with 10 bases identical to TRBD2. V was pared by 5 bases and J by 1 base, with 10 bases of the junction left unmatched. Per the germline V gene, CDR1 is LNHDA and CDR2 is SQIVND (reference sequence). The CDR3 runs 17 residues. Based on the CDR3 plus reference TRBV19 and TRBJ2-5, the full variable domain is DGGITQSPKYLFRKEGQNVTLSCEQNLNHDAMYWYRQDPGQGLRLIYYSQIVNDFQKGDIAEGYSVSREKKESFPLTVTSAQKNPTAFYLCASSPTGLANRQETQYFGPGTRLLVL.

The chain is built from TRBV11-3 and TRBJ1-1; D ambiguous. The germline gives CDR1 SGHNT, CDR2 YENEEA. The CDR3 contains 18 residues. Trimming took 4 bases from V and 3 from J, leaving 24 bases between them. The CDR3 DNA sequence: TGTGCCAGCAGCTCCGGCCGGACCTATTCGGGAGAGGACACTGAAGCTTTCTTT. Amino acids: CASSSGRTYSGEDTEAFF.

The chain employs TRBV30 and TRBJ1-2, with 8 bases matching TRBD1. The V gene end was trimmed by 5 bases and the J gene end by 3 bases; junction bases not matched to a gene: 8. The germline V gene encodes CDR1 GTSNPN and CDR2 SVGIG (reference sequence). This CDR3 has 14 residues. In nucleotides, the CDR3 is TGTGCCTGGGCAGGACAGGGCTCACACTATGGCTACACCTTC. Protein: CAWAGQGSHYGYTF.

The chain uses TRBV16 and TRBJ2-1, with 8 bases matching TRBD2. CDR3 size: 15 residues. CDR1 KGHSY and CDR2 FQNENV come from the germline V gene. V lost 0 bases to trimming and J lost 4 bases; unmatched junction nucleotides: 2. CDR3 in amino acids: CASSQSGLAYNEQFF. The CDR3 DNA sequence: TGTGCCAGCAGCCAATCCGGACTAGCTTACAATGAGCAGTTCTTC.

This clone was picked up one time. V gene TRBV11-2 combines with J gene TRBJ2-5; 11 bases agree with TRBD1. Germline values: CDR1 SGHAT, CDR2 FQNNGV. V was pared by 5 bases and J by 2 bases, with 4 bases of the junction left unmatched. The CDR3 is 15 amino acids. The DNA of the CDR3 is TGTGCCAGCAGCCGGGGGGACAGGGGGCAAGAGACCCAGTACTTC. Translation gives CASSRGDRGQETQYF.

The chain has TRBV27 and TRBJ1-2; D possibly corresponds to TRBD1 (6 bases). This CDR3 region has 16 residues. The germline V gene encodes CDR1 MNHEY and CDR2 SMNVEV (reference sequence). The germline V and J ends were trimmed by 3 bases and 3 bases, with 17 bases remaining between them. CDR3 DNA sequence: TGTGCCAGCAGTTTGGTCGGGGGGCACCCTGACTATGGCTACACCTTC. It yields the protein CASSLVGGHPDYGYTF.

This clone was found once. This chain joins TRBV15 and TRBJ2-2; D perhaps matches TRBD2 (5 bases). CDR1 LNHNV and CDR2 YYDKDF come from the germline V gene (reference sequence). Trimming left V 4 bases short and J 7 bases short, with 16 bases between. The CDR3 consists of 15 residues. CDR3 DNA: TGTGCCACCAGCACTGGGCCAGCGGAGAACGGGGAGCTGTTTTTT. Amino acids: CATSTGPAENGELFF.

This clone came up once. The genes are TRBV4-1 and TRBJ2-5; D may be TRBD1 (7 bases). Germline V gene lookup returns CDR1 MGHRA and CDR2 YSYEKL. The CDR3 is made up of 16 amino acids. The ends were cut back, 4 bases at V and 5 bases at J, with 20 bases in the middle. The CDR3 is CASSLLSSQGRETQYF. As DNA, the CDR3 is TGCGCCAGCAGCCTCCTGTCCTCACAGGGGAGGGAGACCCAGTACTTC.

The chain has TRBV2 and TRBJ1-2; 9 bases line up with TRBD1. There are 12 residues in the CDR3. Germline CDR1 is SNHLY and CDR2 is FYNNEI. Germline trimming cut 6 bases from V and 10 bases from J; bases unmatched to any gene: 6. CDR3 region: CASRGTGSVYTF. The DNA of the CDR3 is TGTGCCAGCAGAGGGACAGGGAGCGTCTACACCTTC.